What follows are 13 T cell receptor beta chains derived from one specimen sequenced in a study of shared clonotypes between healthy human individuals. The method was immunoSEQ multiplex PCR; TCRdb's version includes in-frame clones alone and lacks a portion of them. This table holds a few million clones, around 90% found once. The sequencing input was naive CD4+ T cells sorted from blood. As for subset: CD45RA+ positively selected. The receptors stem from a man younger than 30 in good health.

This clone was observed once. The CDR3 nucleotides are TGCGCCAGCAGTGACTGGACTAGCGGGGGGAAAACAGATACGCAGTATTTT. Its protein product is CASSDWTSGGKTDTQYF. V and J are TRBV10-1 and TRBJ2-3; TRBD2 agrees at 14 bases. Germline assignment: CDR1 WNHNN and CDR2 SYGVQD (reference sequence). CDR3 length equals 17 residues. Losses at the gene ends were 3 bases for V and 3 bases for J; bases not matched to a gene: 5.

This chain connects TRBV9 to TRBJ2-1, with 16 nucleotides matching TRBD2. The J segment lost 2 bases and the V segment lost 3 bases, leaving 11 bases of the junction unmatched. CDR1 and CDR2 from the germline V gene are SGDLS and YYNGEE. The CDR3 consists of 20 residues. The CDR3 DNA follows: TGTGCCAGCAGCGAGGGGGGGACCGGGACTAGCGGGAGGGCCTACAATGAGCAGTTCTTC. Amino acid sequence: CASSEGGTGTSGRAYNEQFF.

In the case of this clone: The junction differs from germline at one of its ends, possibly a read error. The chain employs TRBV5-1 and TRBJ1-5, with 11 bases identical to TRBD1. CDR1 and CDR2 (germline): SGHRS, YFSETQ. This CDR3 contains 15 residues. As DNA, the CDR3 is TGCGCCAGCAGTTTGGGACAGGGGGATCATCAGCCCCAGCATTTT. Its protein is CASSLGQGDHQPQHF.

The rearrangement uses TRBV4-1 and TRBJ2-3; the D gene is possibly TRBD2 (6 bases). Trimming removed 6 bases from V and 11 bases from J, with 15 bases in between. The CDR3 sequence is 12 residues long. The germline V gene encodes CDR1 MGHRA and CDR2 YSYEKL. The CDR3 DNA is TGCGCCAGCAGTCCTACCCCTAGCGTGCAGTATTTT. Translation gives CASSPTPSVQYF.

The rearrangement uses TRBV19 and TRBJ1-6, with 7 bases identical to TRBD1. CDR1 is LNHDA, CDR2 SQIVND, per germline (reference sequence). This CDR3 has 15 residues. V shed 6 bases, J shed 7 bases, and the junction held 9 bases outside the gene matches. CDR3 in DNA: TGTGCCAGTAGACACTCGACAGGGTCGAATTCACCCCTCCACTTT. The encoded protein is CASRHSTGSNSPLHF.

Worth noting for this clone: The sample contains more than one DNA sequence encoding this CDR3. CDR3 sequence (DNA): TGTGCCATCCGAGAGGACACTGAAGCTTTCTTT. Protein product: CAIREDTEAFF. The rearrangement links TRBV10-3 to TRBJ1-1; D remains ambiguous. Germline V gives CDR1 ENHRY, CDR2 SYGVKD. This CDR3 comprises 11 residues. Trimming removed 8 bases at V and 3 bases at J, with 7 bases between.

This chain uses TRBV12-1 with TRBJ2-7; the tabulated D call, TRBD2, remains unverified against the DNA. TRBV12-1 is flagged as a pseudogene. The CDR3 totals 17 residues. CDR3 DNA sequence: TGTGCCAGCAGCCCGGTAAAGTGGGGGGAGAGCTCCTACGAGCAGTACTTC. Translation gives CASSPVKWGESSYEQYF.

V and J are TRBV11-3 and TRBJ2-3; D might be TRBD1 (6 bases). Germline V gives CDR1 SGHNT, CDR2 YENEEA. The CDR3 is made up of 16 amino acids. Trimming removed 1 base at V and 2 bases at J, with 13 bases between. The CDR3 sequence is CASSLGRQASTDTQYF. DNA of the CDR3: TGTGCCAGCAGCTTAGGGCGACAGGCTTCCACAGATACGCAGTATTTT.

CDR3: CSVEDGSYEQYF. DNA for the CDR3: TGCAGCGTTGAGGACGGATCTTACGAGCAGTACTTC. J is TRBJ2-5 and V is TRBV29-1; D uncertain. TRBJ2-7 matches the DNA end more closely, so the J call is doubtful. The CDR3 length is 12 residues. Germline values: CDR1 SQVTM, CDR2 ANQGSEA.

The chain links TRBV7-6 to TRBJ2-1; a possible D gene is TRBD1 (5 bases). Germline V gives CDR1 SGHVS, CDR2 FNYEAQ. The CDR3 runs to 12 residues. V lost 5 bases to trimming and J lost 12 bases, with 14 bases between them. The CDR3 spells CASSTGARRQFF. CDR3 nucleotide sequence: TGTGCCAGCAGCACTGGGGCGAGGAGGCAGTTCTTC.

The J gene is TRBJ1-4, the V gene TRBV11-2, with TRBD1 identical over 7 bases. The junction had 4 bases not matched to a gene; V was cut back by 5 bases and J by 1 base. The length of the CDR3 is 15 residues. Germline CDR1 is SGHAT and CDR2 is FQNNGV. The CDR3 here is CASSPSGGTNEKLFF. The CDR3 nucleotides read TGTGCCAGCAGCCCGTCAGGGGGAACTAATGAAAAACTGTTTTTT.

V gene TRBV11-2 combines with J gene TRBJ2-1, with 15 nucleotides matching TRBD2. The CDR3 has 15 amino acids. Trimming at V came to 5 bases and at J to 7 bases, leaving 3 bases not matched to a gene. Looked up from germline, CDR1 is SGHAT and CDR2 is FQNNGV. CDR3 residues: CASSRTSGRANEQFF. The CDR3 DNA follows: TGTGCCAGCAGCCGGACTAGCGGGAGGGCAAATGAGCAGTTCTTC.

This clone was counted once. The rearrangement uses TRBV11-1 and TRBJ1-5, with D maybe TRBD1 (5 bases). The CDR3 extends over 15 amino acids. V shed 5 bases and J shed 6 bases, with 17 bases lying between them. The germline gives CDR1 SGHAT, CDR2 FQDESV (reference sequence). The CDR3 sequence is CASSLQDLGIQPQHF. Here the CDR3 DNA reads TGTGCCAGCAGCCTACAGGATTTGGGTATTCAGCCCCAGCATTTT.